The text below deals with one TCR beta chain. Its antigen is unknown. The primer mix had 60 Vbeta and 13 Jbeta primers. TCRdb's copy holds only in-frame clones and misses some; the assay was immunoSEQ multiplex PCR. The table lists approximately 250,000 clones, around 84% of them singletons. These data are taken from a study of cytomegalovirus exposure and HLA in healthy donors. Findings of the study overall: Previously analyzed data showed that most TCR beta V segments were productive at a frequency of about 87% or about 30%. Association with HLA alleles at 0.05 false discovery rate was found for around 17,000 TCR beta sequences in a later analysis. Analyzed later, most CMV-associated TCR beta chains appeared HLA-restricted.

V dropped 6 bases and J dropped 5; count of bases not matched to a gene: 11. This CDR3 region has 15 residues. Germline assignment: CDR1 SGHVS and CDR2 FQNEAQ. This chain links TRBV7-8 with TRBJ2-5, with 8 positions matching TRBD2. Sequenced material: PBMCs. This receptor was obtained from a girl aged 2-10 years in good health and CMV-seronegative. The CDR3 protein is CASRRTSLWEETQYF. The CDR3 bases are TGTGCCAGCAGACGGACTAGCCTTTGGGAGGAGACCCAGTACTTC.